A single sample gave rise to the 31 T cell receptor beta chains below, sequenced in a study of T cell responses to AZD1222 COVID-19 vaccine (dated by TCRdb to the early 2020s). The sample's time point, from its label and the paper: about 28 days (+/-7) after the second vaccine dose. Libraries were constructed by the immunoSEQ multiplex PCR assay. TCRdb mirrors the immuneACCESS table, restricted to in-frame sequences. Some clones are absent from its copies; in checked studies, under half trace to an unresolved V gene, and the reason for the others is unknown. Here the sample has 150,000 or so clones; roughly nine tenths occur a single time. The biggest ten clones account for 3.8% of the sample. Source: peripheral blood, taken 28 days after the second AZD1222 dose. The receptors here all came from an adult who received the AZD1222 COVID-19 vaccine.

The CDR3 is CASLQGEGSPLHF. Written as DNA, the CDR3 is TGTGCCAGTTTACAGGGGGAGGGCTCACCCCTCCACTTT. This sequence joins TRBV7-2 and TRBJ1-6, with 8 nucleotides matching TRBD1. The CDR3 is 13 amino acids. Trimming cost V 9 bases and J 10 bases; bases outside gene matches: 8. Germline CDR1 is SGHTA and CDR2 is FQGNSA.

This clone was seen once. The chain links TRBV7-6 to TRBJ2-7, with TRBD1 matching 10 bases. V lost 5 bases to trimming and J lost 3 bases; unmatched junction nucleotides: 7. The germline V gene encodes CDR1 SGHVS and CDR2 FNYEAQ. The CDR3 loop spans 15 amino acids. The CDR3 sequence is CASSNRGQGSYEQYF. CDR3 nucleotides: TGTGCCAGCAGCAACCGGGGACAGGGGAGCTACGAGCAGTACTTC.

The count of this clone is one. The chain carries TRBV7-9 and TRBJ2-7, with D possibly called TRBD1 or TRBD2 (5 bases each). The CDR3 consists of 13 residues. Germline lookup yields CDR1 SEHNR and CDR2 FQNEAQ (reference sequence). V shed 11 bases and J shed 0 bases, with 14 bases lying between them. This CDR3 is CAADTRSSYEQYF. The CDR3 region has the DNA TGTGCCGCGGACACTAGGAGCTCCTACGAGCAGTACTTC.

The gene calls are TRBV27 and TRBJ1-2; no reliable D call. Trimming removed 5 bases at V and 8 bases at J, with 18 bases between. The CDR3 sequence is 14 residues long. The germline V gene has CDR1 MNHEY and CDR2 SMNVEV (reference sequence). The CDR3 sequence: CASSPLSGDRGYTF. For the CDR3, the DNA is TGTGCCAGCAGTCCCCTCTCTGGGGATCGGGGCTACACCTTC.

The gene calls are TRBV7-6 and TRBJ1-1; D ambiguous. Germline CDR1 and CDR2: SGHVS and FNYEAQ. This CDR3 is 13 amino acids long. V was shortened by 5 bases and J by 0 bases, with 7 bases between the two germline ends. CDR3 in DNA: TGTGCCAGCAGCGTACAAATGAACACTGAAGCTTTCTTT. This sequence encodes CASSVQMNTEAFF.

This chain uses TRBV6-2 or TRBV6-3 with TRBJ2-5, with a possible D match to TRBD2 (6 bases). There are 14 residues in the CDR3. V was cut by 6 bases and J by 1 base, with 12 bases left in between. Germline V gene data show CDR1 as MNHEY and CDR2 as SVGEGT. CDR3 DNA: TGTGCCAGCAGCATGCCCGGGAGCCAAGAGACCCAGTACTTC. Its translation is CASSMPGSQETQYF.

This chain uses TRBV5-1 with TRBJ1-1; tentative D call: TRBD1 (6 bases). Trimming took 4 bases from V and 5 from J, leaving 18 bases between them. This CDR3 region has 15 residues. The germline CDR1 and CDR2 sequences are SGHRS and YFSETQ. The CDR3 region is CASSPSGGPGTEAFF. CDR3 nucleotides: TGCGCCAGCAGCCCGAGCGGGGGGCCTGGGACTGAAGCTTTCTTT.

A few counts support this clone. The chain links TRBV30 to TRBJ2-1, with a weak D call TRBD1 (6 bases). V was trimmed by 3 bases and J by 8 bases, leaving 17 bases between them. Germline CDR1 reads GTSNPN; CDR2 reads SVGIG (reference sequence). The CDR3 is 14 amino acids. The CDR3 DNA is TGTGCCTGGAGCCCCCCCCGGGACACCCATGAGCAGTTCTTC. Translating gives CAWSPPRDTHEQFF. Filled out from reference TRBV30 and TRBJ2-1, the complete variable domain reads SQTIHQWPATLVQPVGSPLSLECTVEGTSNPNLYWYRQAAGRGLQLLFYSVGIGQISSEVPQNLSASRPQDRQFILSSKKLLLSDSGFYLCAWSPPRDTHEQFFGPGTRLTVL.

The gene calls are TRBV5-1 and TRBJ2-3, with 13 positions matching TRBD2. Trimming cost V 4 bases and J 4 bases; bases outside gene matches: 3. Germline V gene data show CDR1 as SGHRS and CDR2 as YFSETQ. CDR3 length: 15 amino acids. CDR3 coding DNA: TGCGCCAGCAGCGGGACTAGCGGGGTGTCAGATACGCAGTATTTT. Amino acids: CASSGTSGVSDTQYF.

V is TRBV28 and J is TRBJ1-1, with no clear D. With 7 bases removed from V and 1 base from J, the gap between germline ends came to 19 bases. Germline CDR1 and CDR2: MDHEN and SYDVKM. The CDR3 is 16 amino acids. The DNA of the CDR3 is TGTGCCAGCACCACCCCCGGCCCAGGAAGGAACACTGAAGCTTTCTTT. Translation gives CASTTPGPGRNTEAFF. Together with reference TRBV28 and TRBJ1-1, the CDR3 gives the full variable domain: DVKVTQSSRYLVKRTGEKVFLECVQDMDHENMFWYRQDPGLGLRLIYFSYDVKMKEKGDIPEGYSVSREKKERFSLILESASTNQTSMYLCASTTPGPGRNTEAFFGQGTRLTVV.

The chain recombines TRBV19 with TRBJ2-1; TRBD1 might be the D (5 bases). The CDR3 has 15 residues. Germline assignment: CDR1 LNHDA and CDR2 SQIVND (reference sequence). Trimming took 7 bases from V and 1 from J, leaving 14 bases between them. CDR3 sequence (DNA): TGTGCCAGTAAGGACACCCCAAGGTCCTACAATGAGCAGTTCTTC. Translating gives CASKDTPRSYNEQFF. The whole variable domain, remainder taken from reference TRBV19 and TRBJ2-1, is DGGITQSPKYLFRKEGQNVTLSCEQNLNHDAMYWYRQDPGQGLRLIYYSQIVNDFQKGDIAEGYSVSREKKESFPLTVTSAQKNPTAFYLCASKDTPRSYNEQFFGPGTRLTVL.

The rearrangement uses TRBV5-4 and TRBJ1-4, with TRBD1 matching 7 bases. CDR3 length: 12 amino acids. J gave up 5 bases and V 10 bases, and 5 bases lay outside the gene matches. Germline loops: CDR1 SGHNT, CDR2 YYREEE (reference sequence). CDR3 nucleotide sequence: TGTGCCGTCAGGGGGGAGAATGAAAAACTGTTTTTT. The encoded protein is CAVRGENEKLFF.

The chain joins TRBV19 to TRBJ1-6; the match to TRBD1 covers 8 bases. From germline, CDR1 is LNHDA and CDR2 SQIVND (reference sequence). There are 14 residues in the CDR3. V lost 3 bases, J lost 10 bases, and 5 bases stayed unmatched. Written as DNA, the CDR3 is TGTGCCAGTAGTATTCAGGGGGCTAGGTCACCCCTCCACTTT. Amino acid sequence: CASSIQGARSPLHF.

The chain joins TRBV7-2 to TRBJ2-7; D is unresolved. Per germline, CDR1 SGHTA and CDR2 FQGNSA. CDR3 length: 15 amino acids. The V end lost 5 bases, the J end lost 3 bases, and 17 bases lay between the germline ends. The CDR3 spells CASSLGSPLNYEQYF. For the CDR3, the DNA is TGTGCCAGCAGCCTAGGGTCCCCCCTGAACTACGAGCAGTACTTC.

The chain links TRBV9 to TRBJ2-1; 7 bases match TRBD2. The V gene end was trimmed by 4 bases and the J gene end by 8 bases; junction bases not matched to a gene: 15. CDR3 length: 16 residues. The germline gives CDR1 SGDLS, CDR2 YYNGEE. CDR3 nucleotide sequence: TGTGCCAGCAGCAGTAAGGCCCCGGGGGGAGGCGATGAGCAGTTCTTC. This gives the protein CASSSKAPGGGDEQFF.

The V and J genes are TRBV15 and TRBJ2-3; a possible D gene is TRBD1 (7 bases). CDR3 length: 16 residues. The V and J ends lost 1 base and 3 bases respectively, with 14 bases between them. Germline CDR1 is LNHNV and CDR2 is YYDKDF (reference sequence). The CDR3 nucleotides are TGTGCCACCAGCAGAGGGAGGGGGCTCGAGACAGATACGCAGTATTTT. Translating it yields CATSRGRGLETDTQYF.

This chain connects TRBV7-2 to TRBJ2-5; 9 bases line up with TRBD2. CDR3 length: 16 amino acids. The V segment lost 1 base and the J segment 5 bases; nucleotides outside the gene matches: 8. The germline V gene has CDR1 SGHTA and CDR2 FQGNSA. CDR3 DNA sequence: TGTGCCAGCAGCTTAGTTAGGCTAGCGGGGAGGGAGACCCAGTACTTC. Amino acid sequence: CASSLVRLAGRETQYF.

The chain has TRBV20-1 and TRBJ1-2; unclear D gene. Germline V gene sequence: CDR1 DFQATT, CDR2 SNEGSKA (reference sequence). The CDR3 is 10 amino acids. Trimming removed 6 bases from V and 8 bases from J, with 10 bases in between. CDR3 sequence: CSAVGGGYTF. CDR3 bases: TGCAGTGCCGTGGGAGGAGGCTACACCTTC.

The genes are TRBV4-1 and TRBJ2-3; TRBD2 aligns across 8 bases. The V and J ends lost 0 bases and 4 bases, in that order; junction bases with no gene match: 6. The CDR3 runs to 16 residues. From germline, CDR1 is MGHRA and CDR2 YSYEKL. The CDR3 region has the DNA TGCGCCAGCAGCCAAGATCCAGGGACTAGTTCAGATACGCAGTATTTT. Protein sequence: CASSQDPGTSSDTQYF.

The rearrangement joins TRBV7-9 to TRBJ2-7; weak D call: TRBD1 (5 bases). The CDR3 has 14 residues. V was cut by 5 bases and J by 0 bases, with 11 bases left in between. From germline, CDR1 is SEHNR and CDR2 FQNEAQ (reference sequence). The DNA of the CDR3 is TGTGCCAGCAGCCCTCAGGGTTACTCCTACGAGCAGTACTTC. Amino acids: CASSPQGYSYEQYF.

The chain links TRBV10-3 to TRBJ1-5; D not resolved. V was pared by 11 bases and J by 3 bases, with 11 bases between. Germline V lookup: CDR1 ENHRY, CDR2 SYGVKD. The CDR3 has 12 amino acids. The CDR3 nucleotides are TGTGCCTTGGGTACTACCAATCAGCCCCAGCATTTT. Residues: CALGTTNQPQHF.

The J gene is TRBJ1-4, the V gene TRBV5-1; TRBD1 matches at 7 bases. Trimming removed 4 bases from V and 5 bases from J; junction bases left unmatched: 14. CDR3 size: 17 residues. The germline V gene has CDR1 SGHRS and CDR2 YFSETQ. In nucleotides, the CDR3 is TGCGCCAGCAGCATCTACGGACCCACAGGGGTGAATGAAAAACTGTTTTTT. Residues: CASSIYGPTGVNEKLFF.

The genes are TRBV7-2 and TRBJ2-1, with 7 bases fitting TRBD1. The V gene's germline CDR1 is SGHTA and CDR2 FQGNSA. This CDR3 is 15 amino acids long. The J segment lost 5 bases and the V segment lost 2 bases, leaving 6 bases of the junction unmatched. The CDR3 nucleotides are TGTGCCAGCAGCTTATCTAGGGGGCCTCACAATGAGCAGTTCTTC. It encodes CASSLSRGPHNEQFF.

At least ten counts were recorded for this clone. This chain connects TRBV7-2 to TRBJ1-2, with 7 bases that match TRBD1. Germline assignment: CDR1 SGHTA and CDR2 FQGNSA. Trimming cost V 5 bases and J 0 bases; bases outside gene matches: 9. This CDR3 contains 16 residues. The CDR3: CASSQQTGVPNYGYTF. The CDR3 DNA reads TGTGCCAGCAGCCAACAAACAGGGGTCCCTAACTATGGCTACACCTTC.

CDR3 DNA sequence: TGTGCCAGTAGTATAGACGTGAGCACTGAAGCTTTCTTT. It translates to CASSIDVSTEAFF. The V and J genes are TRBV19 and TRBJ1-1; D remains ambiguous. Germline V gene lookup returns CDR1 LNHDA and CDR2 SQIVND (reference sequence). Trimming took off 0 bases at V and 4 bases at J, with 6 bases between the two ends. This CDR3 is 13 amino acids long.

The rearrangement uses TRBV5-4 and TRBJ2-5; tentative D call: TRBD1 (7 bases). Germline CDR1 reads SGHNT; CDR2 reads YYREEE (reference sequence). CDR3 length: 14 residues. V lost 4 bases to trimming and J lost 2 bases, with 12 bases between them. The CDR3 region is CASSAGQLQETQYF. CDR3 coding DNA: TGTGCCAGCAGCGCGGGACAGCTACAAGAGACCCAGTACTTC.

This chain links TRBV5-4 with TRBJ1-4; tentatively, D is TRBD1 (6 bases). Trimming pared 0 bases from V and 6 bases from J, leaving 12 bases between. The CDR3 runs to 15 residues. Germline V CDR1 and CDR2: SGHNT, YYREEE (reference sequence). CDR3 coding DNA: TGTGCCAGCAGCTTGGTCGGGGGCGTTGATGAAAAACTGTTTTTT. It encodes CASSLVGGVDEKLFF.

This rearrangement joins TRBV6-4 to TRBJ2-3, with 10 bases fitting TRBD2. Per germline, CDR1 MRHNA and CDR2 SNTAGT. The J segment lost 5 bases and the V segment lost 5 bases, leaving 1 base of the junction unmatched. CDR3 size: 13 residues. The CDR3 nucleotides read TGTGCCAGCAGTAGCGGGGGGGAAGATACGCAGTATTTT. This sequence encodes CASSSGGEDTQYF.

This clone appeared a single time. J is TRBJ1-6 and V is TRBV4-3; D is unresolved. This CDR3 region has 15 residues. Germline V CDR1 and CDR2: LGHNA, YSLEER. Deletions cut 0 bases from V and 6 bases from J, with 9 bases between. CDR3 sequence: CASSQDWRSNSPLHF. CDR3 nucleotides: TGCGCCAGCAGCCAAGACTGGCGGTCTAATTCACCCCTCCACTTT.

The chain combines TRBV6-1 with TRBJ1-1; D unclear. The CDR3 covers 13 residues. CDR1 is MNHNS and CDR2 is SASEGT in the germline V gene. V was shortened by 1 base and J by 10 bases, with 13 bases between the two germline ends. CDR3 residues: CASSEVSWSGAFF. The CDR3 DNA is TGTGCCAGCAGTGAAGTGTCTTGGTCTGGAGCTTTCTTT.

V is TRBV24-1 and J is TRBJ2-3, with no clear D. Trimming pared 1 base from V and 15 bases from J, leaving 7 bases between. The CDR3 covers 10 residues. Germline V gene data show CDR1 as KGHDR and CDR2 as SFDVKD. The CDR3 is CATSDLALYF. The CDR3 DNA sequence: TGTGCCACCAGTGATTTAGCGCTCTATTTT.